The 22 T cell receptor beta chains in this list originate from one sample, sequenced in a study of cytomegalovirus exposure and HLA in healthy donors. The PCR employed 60 Vbeta primers together with 13 Jbeta primers. The assay was immunoSEQ multiplex PCR, and TCRdb's table has in-frame clones only and misses some. The sample lists roughly 100,000 clones, approximately 77% occurring once. The sequencing input was PBMCs. These receptors all come from a male donor in good health and CMV-seropositive.

The gene calls are TRBV6-4 and TRBJ2-5; the D gene is possibly TRBD2 (5 bases). The J call may not be correct, given that the DNA end is closer to TRBJ2-7. Germline CDR1 reads MRHNA; CDR2 reads SNTAGT. This CDR3 has 17 amino acids. CDR3 bases: TGTGCCAGCAGTGACCCTACTCTTGGCATGAGGGCTGACGAGCAGTACTTC. Encoded protein: CASSDPTLGMRADEQYF.

This clone was seen only once. This chain joins TRBV7-2 and TRBJ1-5; 10 nucleotides line up with TRBD1. Per germline, CDR1 SGHTA and CDR2 FQGNSA. The V segment lost 3 bases and the J segment 2 bases; nucleotides outside the gene matches: 1. There are 15 residues in the CDR3. Here the CDR3 reads CASSFGTGGNQPQHF. The CDR3 DNA is TGTGCCAGCAGCTTCGGGACAGGGGGCAATCAGCCCCAGCATTTT.

This chain links TRBV7-2 with TRBJ2-7; D is perhaps TRBD2 (5 bases). The CDR3 runs to 14 residues. V was pared by 2 bases and J by 5 bases, with 13 bases between. Germline V gene data show CDR1 as SGHTA and CDR2 as FQGNSA. The CDR3 DNA reads TGTGCCAGCAGCTTACGTGGGAGTCACAACGAGCAGTACTTC. Amino acid sequence: CASSLRGSHNEQYF.

V is TRBV5-1 and J is TRBJ1-6; D unclear. The germline V and J ends were trimmed by 4 bases and 9 bases, with 14 bases remaining between them. The V gene's germline CDR1 is SGHRS and CDR2 YFSETQ. The CDR3 sequence is 14 residues long. The CDR3 reads CASSADGDSSPLHF. The CDR3 nucleotides read TGCGCCAGCAGCGCGGACGGGGATAGTTCACCCCTCCACTTT.

The genes are TRBV5-1 and TRBJ2-7, with 9 bases matching TRBD2. CDR1 is SGHRS and CDR2 is YFSETQ in the germline V gene. Trimming at V came to 4 bases and at J to 9 bases, leaving 8 bases not matched to a gene. The CDR3 sequence is 13 residues long. CDR3 sequence: CASSQEEREVQYF. The DNA of the CDR3 is TGCGCCAGCAGCCAGGAGGAGCGGGAGGTGCAGTACTTC.

The genes are TRBV7-2 and TRBJ2-7; no firm D call. Germline V gene sequence: CDR1 SGHTA, CDR2 FQGNSA. The CDR3 is 14 amino acids. The germline V and J ends were trimmed by 4 bases and 1 base, with 11 bases remaining between them. The chain's CDR3 is CASSSDGWSYEQYF. The CDR3 coding sequence is TGTGCCAGCAGCTCCGACGGGTGGTCCTACGAGCAGTACTTC.

With respect to this clone: One end of the junction fails to match germline, which may point to a read error. V and J are TRBV7-9 and TRBJ1-5, with D possibly TRBD1 on 6 matching bases. This CDR3 contains 15 residues. Per germline, CDR1 SEHNR and CDR2 FQNEAQ (reference sequence). Written as DNA, the CDR3 is TGTTCCAGCAGCATGGGGGCCTGGGGCAATCAGCCCCAGCATTTT. Translating it yields CSSSMGAWGNQPQHF.

This chain uses TRBV6-5 with TRBJ1-2; D is ambiguous. The CDR3 sequence is 11 residues long. Germline-derived CDR1 and CDR2 are MNHEY and SVGAGI. V lost 10 bases and J 2 bases, leaving 8 bases between the germline ends. CDR3 amino acids: CATRVNYGYTF. CDR3 nucleotides: TGTGCCACCCGGGTGAACTATGGCTACACCTTC.

This chain's CDR3 is CASSFILVGLSNTGELFF. The CDR3 DNA sequence: TGTGCCAGCAGCTTTATTCTGGTGGGACTGTCGAACACCGGGGAGCTGTTTTTT. V gene TRBV7-9 combines with J gene TRBJ2-2, with a weak D call TRBD2 (6 bases). Deletions cut 3 bases from V and 0 bases from J, with 17 bases between. There are 18 residues in the CDR3. Germline V CDR1 and CDR2: SEHNR, FQNEAQ (reference sequence). Complete variable domain (other parts from reference TRBV7-9 and TRBJ2-2): DTGVSQNPRHKITKRGQNVTFRCDPISEHNRLYWYRQTLGQGPEFLTYFQNEAQLEKSRLLSDRFSAERPKGSFSTLEIQRTEQGDSAMYLCASSFILVGLSNTGELFFGEGSRLTVL.

The V gene is TRBV7-9, the J gene TRBJ2-7; TRBD2 is a possible D gene (5 bases). CDR1 and CDR2 from the germline V gene are SEHNR and FQNEAQ (reference sequence). The length of the CDR3 is 13 residues. The V end was cut by 4 bases, the J end by 6 bases, with 13 bases between. In DNA, the CDR3 is TGTGCCAGCAGCTCCCCCCGAGAGGGCGAGCAGTACTTC. Protein: CASSSPREGEQYF.

This chain links TRBV11-1 with TRBJ2-1; D remains ambiguous. The CDR3 has 16 residues. Germline V gene lookup returns CDR1 SGHAT and CDR2 FQDESV (reference sequence). V shed 1 base and J shed 0 bases, with 10 bases lying between them. The CDR3 is CASSLDSRSSYNEQFF. The CDR3 region has the DNA TGTGCCAGCAGCTTAGACTCTAGATCCTCCTACAATGAGCAGTTCTTC.

The chain has TRBV4-1 and TRBJ1-6; a possible D gene is TRBD1 (6 bases). The germline V gene has CDR1 MGHRA and CDR2 YSYEKL. The CDR3 is made up of 16 amino acids. V lost 4 bases and J 9 bases, leaving 19 bases between the germline ends. Here the CDR3 DNA reads TGCGCCAGCAGCCCGGGGGGGCCGGCCGGGATTTCACCCCTCCACTTT. Encoded protein: CASSPGGPAGISPLHF.

This clone was picked up a small number of times. The V and J genes are TRBV19 and TRBJ2-4, with D perhaps TRBD1 (6 bases). The CDR3 totals 14 residues. The germline CDR1 and CDR2 sequences are LNHDA and SQIVND (reference sequence). Deletions cut 6 bases from V and 5 bases from J, with 14 bases between. CDR3 loop: CASRIHKGENIQYF. As DNA, the CDR3 is TGTGCCAGTAGAATCCATAAGGGGGAAAACATTCAGTACTTC.

This clone was counted a single time. For the CDR3, the DNA is TGTGCCAGCAGCTTAGGGGGGCCTAGCACAGATACGCAGTATTTT. Translated, it gives CASSLGGPSTDTQYF. The gene calls are TRBV7-2 and TRBJ2-3; perhaps TRBD1 as D (6 bases). The CDR3 spans 15 residues. CDR1 and CDR2 (germline): SGHTA, FQGNSA. Between the trimmed V and J ends, which lost 1 base and 0 bases, there was a span of 8 bases.

The chain has TRBV11-2 and TRBJ1-1, with 7 bases fitting TRBD1. The CDR3 covers 12 residues. V was clipped by 5 bases and J by 4 bases; unmatched bases: 1. The germline CDR1 and CDR2 sequences are SGHAT and FQNNGV. CDR3 in amino acids: CASSPGGTEAFF. In nucleotides, the CDR3 is TGTGCCAGCAGCCCAGGGGGCACTGAAGCTTTCTTT.

The J gene is TRBJ2-7, the V gene TRBV4-3; 10 bases fit TRBD2. CDR1 LGHNA and CDR2 YSLEER come from the germline V gene. The CDR3 is made up of 16 amino acids. V dropped 4 bases and J dropped 1; count of bases not matched to a gene: 7. The CDR3 region is CASSRSLAGVSYEQYF. The CDR3, as DNA: TGCGCCAGCAGCCGAAGCCTAGCGGGAGTTTCCTACGAGCAGTACTTC.

The CDR3 protein is CSVSGQTLGANVLTF. In DNA, the CDR3 is TGCAGCGTCTCGGGACAGACTCTGGGGGCCAACGTCCTGACTTTC. The chain is built from TRBV29-1 and TRBJ2-6; 7 bases are shared with TRBD1. This CDR3 is 15 amino acids long. V was clipped by 6 bases and J by 4 bases; unmatched bases: 9. Germline V gene sequence: CDR1 SQVTM, CDR2 ANQGSEA.

V usage is TRBV5-4 and J usage is TRBJ2-1, with 13 bases aligning to TRBD2. V was clipped by 4 bases and J by 8 bases; unmatched bases: 6. CDR3 length: 15 residues. In germline, CDR1 is SGHNT, CDR2 YYREEE (reference sequence). In DNA, the CDR3 is TGTGCCAGCAGCCTCGGACTAGCGGGAGTTGATGAGCAGTTCTTC. Its translation: CASSLGLAGVDEQFF.

The rearrangement joins TRBV28 to TRBJ2-5; possible D gene TRBD1, 5 bases. Germline V lookup: CDR1 MDHEN, CDR2 SYDVKM. The length of the CDR3 is 15 residues. V was clipped by 2 bases and J by 2 bases, with 12 bases between them. The DNA of the CDR3 is TGTGCCAGCAGTTTAGTCGGGCAGGGTCAAGAGACCCAGTACTTC. Translated: CASSLVGQGQETQYF.

This chain uses TRBV6-5 with TRBJ1-2; the match to TRBD1 covers 8 bases. The ends lost 7 bases at V and 4 bases at J; junction bases unmatched: 8. The CDR3 covers 14 residues. Germline V gene sequence: CDR1 MNHEY, CDR2 SVGAGI. The CDR3 coding sequence is TGTGCCAGCATTGACAGGGGTATGAGCTATGGCTACACCTTC. Protein product: CASIDRGMSYGYTF.

The rearrangement uses TRBV2 and TRBJ2-1; maybe TRBD1 (5 bases). Germline V lookup: CDR1 SNHLY, CDR2 FYNNEI. V was pared by 6 bases and J by 4 bases, with 16 bases between. There are 15 residues in the CDR3. For the CDR3, the DNA is TGTGCCAGCAGATTCGACAGAGGATTTTACAATGAGCAGTTCTTC. It encodes CASRFDRGFYNEQFF. Together with reference TRBV2 and TRBJ2-1, the CDR3 gives the full variable domain: EPEVTQTPSHQVTQMGQEVILRCVPISNHLYFYWYRQILGQKVEFLVSFYNNEISEKSEIFDDQFSVERPDGSNFTLKIRSTKLEDSAMYFCASRFDRGFYNEQFFGPGTRLTVL.

The chain couples TRBV28 to TRBJ2-3, with 7 positions matching TRBD2. The CDR3 consists of 15 residues. V was pared by 8 bases and J by 5 bases, with 13 bases of the junction left unmatched. The germline CDR1 and CDR2 sequences are MDHEN and SYDVKM. DNA for the CDR3: TGTGCCAGCGTTGGAGGCGGGAGTAAGGGAGATACGCAGTATTTT. The encoded protein is CASVGGGSKGDTQYF.